This passage covers 11 T cell receptor beta chains from one sample sequenced in a study of control samples from healthy donors and cancer patients. Profiling relied on immunoSEQ multiplex PCR, and the TCRdb table lists in-frame clones only, not all of them. The sample consists of 150,000 to 200,000 clones, more than 85% of them appearing once. The sequenced material came from blood. Receptors were obtained from a woman in her 30s in good health.

The V and J genes are TRBV11-2 and TRBJ1-2; no definite D call. Germline V gene data show CDR1 as SGHAT and CDR2 as FQNNGV. V lost 3 bases to trimming and J lost 0 bases, with 5 bases between them. The CDR3 length is 13 residues. CDR3 protein: CASSLLTNYGYTF. CDR3 DNA sequence: TGTGCCAGCAGCTTGCTTACTAACTATGGCTACACCTTC.

This clone was recorded only once. The chain couples TRBV6-2 or TRBV6-3 to TRBJ2-1; D remains unclear. V was cut by 3 bases and J by 6 bases, with 12 bases left in between. The V gene's germline CDR1 is MNHEY and CDR2 SVGEGT. The CDR3 covers 14 residues. The CDR3 loop reads CASSYLVSINEQFF. The CDR3 coding sequence is TGTGCCAGCAGTTATCTAGTGTCGATCAATGAGCAGTTCTTC.

The chain combines TRBV28 with TRBJ2-2; D might be TRBD1 (5 bases). The CDR3 runs to 14 residues. Germline assignment: CDR1 MDHEN and CDR2 SYDVKM. Trimming took 8 bases from V and 0 from J, leaving 10 bases between them. This CDR3 is CASSGRPNTGELFF. The CDR3 coding sequence is TGTGCCAGCTCAGGGCGTCCGAACACCGGGGAGCTGTTTTTT.

This chain links TRBV6-5 with TRBJ1-3; the match to TRBD1 covers 7 bases. CDR3 length: 15 amino acids. In germline, CDR1 is MNHEY, CDR2 SVGAGI. Germline trimming cut 0 bases from V and 3 bases from J; bases unmatched to any gene: 2. CDR3 region: CASSYSTGIGNTIYF. The CDR3 DNA is TGTGCCAGCAGTTACTCGACAGGGATTGGAAACACCATATATTTT.

The rearrangement links TRBV24-1 to TRBJ2-6, with D maybe TRBD2 (6 bases). The CDR3 sequence is 14 residues long. The germline V and J ends were trimmed by 9 bases and 3 bases, with 11 bases remaining between them. Germline CDR1 and CDR2: KGHDR and SFDVKD. The CDR3 DNA reads TGTGCCACCTCGCGGGGAGTTGGGGCCAACGTCCTGACTTTC. Its translation: CATSRGVGANVLTF.

This chain connects TRBV6-1 to TRBJ2-2, with no clear D. This CDR3 contains 15 residues. The V gene's germline CDR1 is MNHNS and CDR2 SASEGT. V lost 2 bases and J 0 bases, leaving 7 bases between the germline ends. CDR3 DNA sequence: TGTGCCAGCAGTGAACTGCCGGCGAACACCGGGGAGCTGTTTTTT. Its translation: CASSELPANTGELFF.

The chain uses TRBV28 and TRBJ2-7, with a possible D match to TRBD1 (6 bases). V dropped 6 bases and J dropped 4 bases, with 16 bases sitting between them. Germline assignment: CDR1 MDHEN and CDR2 SYDVKM. The CDR3 runs 14 residues. The CDR3 bases are TGTGCCAGCAGAGTGGGGACAAATGGGTACGAGCAGTACTTC. This codes for CASRVGTNGYEQYF.

This rearrangement joins TRBV5-1 to TRBJ2-5; the D gene is possibly TRBD1 (5 bases). Germline CDR1 SGHRS, CDR2 YFSETQ. This CDR3 comprises 15 residues. Deletions cut 0 bases from V and 3 bases from J, with 12 bases between. Here the CDR3 reads CASSLGSFREETQYF. The CDR3 bases are TGCGCCAGCAGCTTGGGCAGTTTCAGGGAAGAGACCCAGTACTTC.

This clone was recorded once. The chain couples TRBV4-1 to TRBJ2-7; 12 bases align to TRBD2. The CDR3 sequence is 15 residues long. In germline, CDR1 is MGHRA, CDR2 YSYEKL. J lost 4 bases, V lost 1 base, and 2 bases had no gene match. The DNA for the CDR3 is TGCGCCAGCAGCCAAGCACTAGCGGGAGGTTACGAGCAGTACTTC. Protein: CASSQALAGGYEQYF.

The V and J genes are TRBV7-2 and TRBJ2-5; 7 bases are shared with TRBD2. This CDR3 is 16 amino acids long. J was trimmed by 5 bases and V by 2 bases; bases with no gene match: 11. Per germline, CDR1 SGHTA and CDR2 FQGNSA. The CDR3 protein is CASSLQTGGGLETQYF. DNA of the CDR3: TGTGCCAGCAGCTTACAAACCGGGGGAGGGTTGGAGACCCAGTACTTC.

This chain uses TRBV9 with TRBJ2-5; the match to TRBD1 covers 9 bases. With 4 bases clipped from V and 2 bases from J, the junction kept 3 bases outside the gene matches. The CDR3 spans 14 residues. Germline V lookup: CDR1 SGDLS, CDR2 YYNGEE. The CDR3 sequence: CASSRDREQETQYF. The CDR3 nucleotides are TGTGCCAGCAGCCGGGACAGGGAGCAAGAGACCCAGTACTTC. Based on the CDR3 plus reference TRBV9 and TRBJ2-5, the full variable domain is DSGVTQTPKHLITATGQRVTLRCSPRSGDLSVYWYQQSLDQGLQFLIQYYNGEERAKGNILERFSAQQFPDLHSELNLSSLELGDSALYFCASSRDREQETQYFGPGTRLLVL.